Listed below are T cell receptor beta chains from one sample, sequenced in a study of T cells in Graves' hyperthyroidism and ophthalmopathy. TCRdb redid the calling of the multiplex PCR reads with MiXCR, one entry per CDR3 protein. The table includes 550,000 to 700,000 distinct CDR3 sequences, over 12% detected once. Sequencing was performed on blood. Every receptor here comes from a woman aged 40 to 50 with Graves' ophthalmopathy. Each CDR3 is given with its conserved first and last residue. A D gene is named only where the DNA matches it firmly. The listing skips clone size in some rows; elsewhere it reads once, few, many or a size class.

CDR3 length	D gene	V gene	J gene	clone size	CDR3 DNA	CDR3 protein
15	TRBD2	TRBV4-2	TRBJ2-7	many	TGTGCCAGCAGCCAAGAGAGCGGGAGGGGCTACGAGCAGTACTTC	CASSQESGRGYEQYF
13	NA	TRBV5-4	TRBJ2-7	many	TGTGCCAGCTGCAGGGACTCCTCCAACGAGCAGTACTTC	CASCRDSSNEQYF
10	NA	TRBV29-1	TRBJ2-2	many	TGCAGCTGCCTTACCGGGGAGCTGTTTTTT	CSCLTGELFF
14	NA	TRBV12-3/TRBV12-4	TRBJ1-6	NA	TGTGCCAGCAGTTCTTTTGAGGGGATTTCACCCCTCCACTTT	CASSSFEGISPLHF
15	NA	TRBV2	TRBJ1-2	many	TGTGCCAGCAGTGCAAGGACAGCAACTAACTATGGCTACACCTTC	CASSARTATNYGYTF
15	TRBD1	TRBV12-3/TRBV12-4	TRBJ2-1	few	TGTGCCAGCAGTTTAGTCGGGACAGGGGACTATGAGCAGTTCTTC	CASSLVGTGDYEQFF
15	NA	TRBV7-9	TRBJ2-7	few	TGTGCCAGCAGCCTAGGGGGGGACTTCGCCTACGAGCAGTACTTC	CASSLGGDFAYEQYF
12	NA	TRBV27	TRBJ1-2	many	TGTGCCAGCAGTTCCGAGGGGTATGGCTACACCTTC	CASSSEGYGYTF
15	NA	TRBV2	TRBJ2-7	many	TGTGCCAGCAACAGAGGGGGGCGCCTGACCTACGAGCAGTACTTC	CASNRGGRLTYEQYF
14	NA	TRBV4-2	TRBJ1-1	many	TGTGCCAGCAGCCAAGAGGCCAGAGGAACTGAAGCTTTCTTT	CASSQEARGTEAFF
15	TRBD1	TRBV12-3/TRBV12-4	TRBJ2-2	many	TGTGCCAGCAGGCCGGGACAGGGCAACACCGGGGAGCTGTTTTTT	CASRPGQGNTGELFF
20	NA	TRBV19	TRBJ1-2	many	TGTGCCAGTAGTATAGATCCCGGGTTTAGGACGGCTACCCCTAACTATGGCTACACCTTC	CASSIDPGFRTATPNYGYTF
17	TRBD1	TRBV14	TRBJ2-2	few	TGTGCCAGCTCCCCGGGACAGGGCGGTTATGGATCCGGGGAGCTGTTTTTT	CASSPGQGGYGSGELFF
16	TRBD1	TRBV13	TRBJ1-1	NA	TGTGCCAGCACCCCGGAGGGGGCGTGGGCTGCCACAGAAGCTTTCTTT	CASTPEGAWAATEAFF
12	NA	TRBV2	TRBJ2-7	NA	TGTGCCAGTCAAAGGCCGACCTACGAGCAGTACTTC	CASQRPTYEQYF
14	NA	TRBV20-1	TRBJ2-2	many	TGCAGTGCTCGGGGACCTTTGAACACCGGGGAGCTGTTTTTT	CSARGPLNTGELFF
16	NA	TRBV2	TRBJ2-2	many	TGTGCCACCGGGGGGGAAGGACAGGAGAACACCGGGGAGCTGTTTTTT	CATGGEGQENTGELFF
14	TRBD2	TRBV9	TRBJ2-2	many	TGTGCCAGCAGCCCGACTAGCGCTCCCGGGGAGCTGTTTTTT	CASSPTSAPGELFF
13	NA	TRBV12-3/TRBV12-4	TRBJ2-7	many	TGTGCCAGCAGTCGGACACGAATTTACGAGCAGTACTTC	CASSRTRIYEQYF
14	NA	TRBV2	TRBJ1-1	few	TGTGCCAGCAGTGAAGGACAGGTTGACACTGAAGCTTTCTTT	CASSEGQVDTEAFF
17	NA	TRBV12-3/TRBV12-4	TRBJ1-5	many	TGTGCCAGCAGCGTCCAGACAGCTTCATATAGCAATCAGCCCCAGCATTTT	CASSVQTASYSNQPQHF
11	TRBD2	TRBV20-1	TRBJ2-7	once	TGCAGTGCTAGTCTGACTAGCAAGCAGTACTTC	CSASLTSKQYF